Below are 3 T cell receptor beta chains sequenced from a single sample in a study of patients and donors after allogeneic stem cell transplantation. TCRdb re-derived calls from the RT-PCR reads in MiXCR, one entry per CDR3 protein. Seen here are 190,000 or so distinct CDR3 sequences, 35% to 50% observed once, and the top ten hold 25% to 35%. Material: blood, either unsorted or a sorted T cell fraction (not recorded which). All receptors derive from a human donor who was either an allogeneic HSCT recipient or a stem cell or donor lymphocyte infusion donor (not recorded which). It is not recorded whose cells these are; they may come from a transplant donor.

This chain uses TRBV7-2 with TRBJ1-2; 7 bases are a match to TRBD1. CDR3 length: 12 residues. Germline CDR1 is SGHTA and CDR2 is FQGNSA. V lost 5 bases and J lost 6; bases outside the gene matches: 3. The CDR3 region is CASSMTGNGYTF. The CDR3 DNA reads as TGTGCCAGCAGCATGACAGGGAATGGCTACACCTTC.

This clonotype was recorded a few times. The rearrangement links TRBV28 to TRBJ1-2; the D gene is possibly TRBD1 (5 bases). V dropped 6 bases and J dropped 6 bases, with 17 bases sitting between them. The CDR3 is made up of 14 amino acids. In germline, CDR1 is MDHEN, CDR2 SYDVKM. In nucleotides, the CDR3 is TGTGCCAGCAGCACCCGGGGGTATGGGGATGGCTACACCTTC. Translation: CASSTRGYGDGYTF.

The V gene is TRBV12-3 or TRBV12-4, the J gene TRBJ1-1; tentatively, D is TRBD1 (6 bases). CDR3 length equals 16 residues. V shed 5 bases and J shed 5 bases, with 21 bases lying between them. The CDR3 spells CASSRGRAAKETEAFF. The DNA of the CDR3 is TGTGCCAGCAGTCGGGGGCGCGCGGCGAAAGAAACTGAAGCTTTCTTT.